One sample yielded the 5 T cell receptor beta chains listed below, sequenced in a study of CD8 T cells in ankylosing spondylitis. Antigen specificity for these receptors is unknown. The study, taken as a whole, reports: There was a TCR beta motif, made of 7 to 9 highly homologous variants, that appeared characteristic of ankylosing spondylitis blood.

MiXCR, run by TCRdb on the 5' RACE reads, gives a single entry per CDR3 protein. This table holds about 220,000 distinct CDR3 sequences, approximately 16% found once. Sequencing input: blood, either unsorted or a sorted T cell fraction (not recorded which). The source of these receptors is a male donor with ankylosing spondylitis.

The chain links TRBV12-3 or TRBV12-4 to TRBJ2-2; 9 nucleotides match TRBD1. Trimming at V came to 1 base and at J to 6 bases, leaving 9 bases not matched to a gene. The CDR3 is 17 residues long. CDR3 sequence: CASSLEIGTGWPGELFF. CDR3 DNA: TGTGCCAGCAGTTTAGAGATCGGGACAGGGTGGCCCGGGGAGCTGTTTTTT.

This clonotype occurred a few times. The J gene is TRBJ2-1, the V gene TRBV7-9; a possible D gene is TRBD2 (5 bases). Germline loops: CDR1 SEHNR, CDR2 FQNEAQ (reference sequence). Trimming cost V 5 bases and J 8 bases, with 13 bases left between them. The CDR3 runs 13 residues. CDR3 region: CASSPTLGDEQFF. The CDR3 DNA reads TGTGCCAGCAGCCCGACACTAGGCGATGAGCAGTTCTTC.

This clonotype showed up just a few times. The chain links TRBV7-3 to TRBJ2-3; D gene ambiguous. CDR1 SGHTA and CDR2 FQGTGA come from the germline V gene. There are 14 residues in the CDR3. Between the trimmed V and J ends, which lost 2 bases and 5 bases, there was a span of 11 bases. The CDR3 protein is CASSLAPRGDTQYF. In DNA form, the CDR3 reads TGTGCCAGCAGCTTAGCCCCACGCGGAGATACGCAGTATTTT. The full variable domain, in which reference TRBV7-3 and TRBJ2-3 provide the parts outside the CDR3, is GAGVSQTPSNKVTEKGKYVELRCDPISGHTALYWYRQSLGQGPEFLIYFQGTGAADDSGLPNDRFFAVRPEGSVSTLKIQRTERGDSAVYLCASSLAPRGDTQYFGPGTRLTVL.

This clonotype has just a few counts. This chain uses TRBV12-3 or TRBV12-4 with TRBJ1-5, with a tentative D call TRBD1 (6 bases). CDR3 length equals 17 residues. Trimming left V 4 bases short and J 0 bases short, with 16 bases between. CDR3 bases: TGTGCCAGCAGTTCCTCCTGGGCAGGGGATAGCAATCAGCCCCAGCATTTT. Its protein product is CASSSSWAGDSNQPQHF.

The rearrangement joins TRBV30 to TRBJ2-3; 7 positions agree with TRBD1. Germline V lookup: CDR1 GTSNPN, CDR2 SVGIG (reference sequence). V lost 0 bases to trimming and J lost 4 bases; unmatched junction nucleotides: 4. The CDR3 has 14 amino acids. CDR3 DNA: TGTGCCTGGAGTGTAGGGACAGTGGCAGATACGCAGTATTTT. It codes for CAWSVGTVADTQYF. The whole variable domain, remainder taken from reference TRBV30 and TRBJ2-3, is SQTIHQWPATLVQPVGSPLSLECTVEGTSNPNLYWYRQAAGRGLQLLFYSVGIGQISSEVPQNLSASRPQDRQFILSSKKLLLSDSGFYLCAWSVGTVADTQYFGPGTRLTVL.